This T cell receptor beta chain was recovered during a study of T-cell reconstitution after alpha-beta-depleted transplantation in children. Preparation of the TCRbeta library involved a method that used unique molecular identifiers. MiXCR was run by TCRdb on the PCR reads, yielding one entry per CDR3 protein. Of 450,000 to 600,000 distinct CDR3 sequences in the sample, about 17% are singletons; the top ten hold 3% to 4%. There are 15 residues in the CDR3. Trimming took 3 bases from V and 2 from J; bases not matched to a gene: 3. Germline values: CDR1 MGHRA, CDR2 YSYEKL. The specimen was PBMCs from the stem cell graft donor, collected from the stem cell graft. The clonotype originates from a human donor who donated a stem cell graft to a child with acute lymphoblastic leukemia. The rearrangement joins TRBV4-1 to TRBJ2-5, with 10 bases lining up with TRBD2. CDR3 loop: CASSHKLAGQETQYF. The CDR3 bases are TGCGCCAGCAGCCACAAACTAGCGGGACAAGAGACCCAGTACTTC.